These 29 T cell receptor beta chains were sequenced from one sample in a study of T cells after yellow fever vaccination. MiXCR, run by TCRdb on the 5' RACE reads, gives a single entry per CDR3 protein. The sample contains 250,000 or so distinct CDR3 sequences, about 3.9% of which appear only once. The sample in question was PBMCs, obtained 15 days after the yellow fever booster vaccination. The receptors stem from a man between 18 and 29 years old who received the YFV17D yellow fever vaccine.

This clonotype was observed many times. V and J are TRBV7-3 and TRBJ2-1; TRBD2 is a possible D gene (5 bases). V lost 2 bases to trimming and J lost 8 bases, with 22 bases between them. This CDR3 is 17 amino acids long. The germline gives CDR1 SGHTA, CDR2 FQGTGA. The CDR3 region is CASSLSPSGGGSYEQFF. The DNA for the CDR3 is TGTGCCAGCAGCTTATCCCCAAGCGGAGGTGGCTCCTATGAGCAGTTCTTC.

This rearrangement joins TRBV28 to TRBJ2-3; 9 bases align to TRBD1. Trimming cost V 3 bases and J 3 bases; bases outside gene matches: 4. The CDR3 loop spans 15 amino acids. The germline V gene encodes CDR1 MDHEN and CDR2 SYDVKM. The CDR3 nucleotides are TGTGCCAGCAGTTTCTCGGGACAGGGTACAGATACGCAGTATTTT. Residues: CASSFSGQGTDTQYF. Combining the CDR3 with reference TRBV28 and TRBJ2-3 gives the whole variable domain DVKVTQSSRYLVKRTGEKVFLECVQDMDHENMFWYRQDPGLGLRLIYFSYDVKMKEKGDIPEGYSVSREKKERFSLILESASTNQTSMYLCASSFSGQGTDTQYFGPGTRLTVL.

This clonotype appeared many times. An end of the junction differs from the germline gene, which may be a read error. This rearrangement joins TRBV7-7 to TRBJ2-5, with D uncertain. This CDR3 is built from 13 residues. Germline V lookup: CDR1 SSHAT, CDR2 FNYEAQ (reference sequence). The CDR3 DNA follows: TGTGCTAGCAGCCAAGAGCGCCAAGAGACCCAGTACTTC. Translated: CASSQERQETQYF.

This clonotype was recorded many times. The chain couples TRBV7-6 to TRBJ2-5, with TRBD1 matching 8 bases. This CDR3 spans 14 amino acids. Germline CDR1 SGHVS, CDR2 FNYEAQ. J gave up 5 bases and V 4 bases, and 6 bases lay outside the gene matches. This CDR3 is CASSSWTGRETQYF. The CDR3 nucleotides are TGTGCCAGCAGCTCTTGGACAGGGAGGGAGACCCAGTACTTC.

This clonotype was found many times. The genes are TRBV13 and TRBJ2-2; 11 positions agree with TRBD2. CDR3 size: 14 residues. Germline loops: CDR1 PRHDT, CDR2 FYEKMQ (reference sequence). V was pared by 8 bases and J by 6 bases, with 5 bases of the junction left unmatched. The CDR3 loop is CASHLAGGPGELFF. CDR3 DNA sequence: TGTGCCAGCCATCTAGCGGGGGGTCCCGGGGAGCTGTTTTTT.

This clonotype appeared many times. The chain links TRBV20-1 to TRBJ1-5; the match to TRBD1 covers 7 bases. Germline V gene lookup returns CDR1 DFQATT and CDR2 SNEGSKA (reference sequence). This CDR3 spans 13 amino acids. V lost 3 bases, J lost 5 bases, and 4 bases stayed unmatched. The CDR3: CSASRGVDQPQHF. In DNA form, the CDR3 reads TGCAGTGCTAGCAGGGGGGTCGATCAGCCCCAGCATTTT.

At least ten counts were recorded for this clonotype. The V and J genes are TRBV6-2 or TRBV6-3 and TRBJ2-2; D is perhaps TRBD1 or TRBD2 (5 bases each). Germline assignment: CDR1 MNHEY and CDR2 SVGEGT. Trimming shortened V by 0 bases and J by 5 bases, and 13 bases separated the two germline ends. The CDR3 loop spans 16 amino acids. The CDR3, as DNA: TGTGCCAGCAGTTACTCGAGGGGATCAGGGACCGGGGAGCTGTTTTTT. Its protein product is CASSYSRGSGTGELFF.

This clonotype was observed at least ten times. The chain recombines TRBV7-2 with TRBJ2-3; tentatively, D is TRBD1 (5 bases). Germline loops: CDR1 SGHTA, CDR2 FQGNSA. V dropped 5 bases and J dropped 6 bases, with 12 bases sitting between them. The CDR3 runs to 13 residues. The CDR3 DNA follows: TGTGCCAGCAGCGCCCAGGGAACTGATACGCAGTATTTT. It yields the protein CASSAQGTDTQYF.

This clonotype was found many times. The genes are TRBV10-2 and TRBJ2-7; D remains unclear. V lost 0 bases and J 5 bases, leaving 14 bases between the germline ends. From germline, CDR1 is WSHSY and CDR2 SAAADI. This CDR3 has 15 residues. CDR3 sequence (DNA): TGCGCCAGCAGTGAGTCGAATTTGTGGAACAACGAGCAGTACGTC. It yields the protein CASSESNLWNNEQYV.

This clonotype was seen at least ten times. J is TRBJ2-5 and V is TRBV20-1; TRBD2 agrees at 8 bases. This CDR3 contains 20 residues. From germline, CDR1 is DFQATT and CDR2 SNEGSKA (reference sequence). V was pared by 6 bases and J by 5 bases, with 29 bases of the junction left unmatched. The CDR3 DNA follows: TGCAGTGCCGCCACACCTAAAGGGAGCGGGGGCGGTGGGGTTCGGGAGACCCAGTACTTC. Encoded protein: CSAATPKGSGGGGVRETQYF.

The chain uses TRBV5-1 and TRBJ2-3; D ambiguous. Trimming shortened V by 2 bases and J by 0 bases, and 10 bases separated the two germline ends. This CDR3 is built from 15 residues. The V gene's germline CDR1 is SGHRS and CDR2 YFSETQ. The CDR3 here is CASSFDPISTDTQYF. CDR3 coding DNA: TGCGCCAGCAGCTTCGACCCTATTAGCACAGATACGCAGTATTTT.

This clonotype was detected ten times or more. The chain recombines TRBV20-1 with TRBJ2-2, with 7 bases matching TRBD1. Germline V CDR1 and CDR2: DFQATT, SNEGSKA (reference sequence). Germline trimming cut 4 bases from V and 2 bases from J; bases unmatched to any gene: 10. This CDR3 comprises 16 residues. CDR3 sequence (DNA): TGCAGTGCTATCGACAGGGCTCGGATAAACACCGGGGAGCTGTTTTTT. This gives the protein CSAIDRARINTGELFF.

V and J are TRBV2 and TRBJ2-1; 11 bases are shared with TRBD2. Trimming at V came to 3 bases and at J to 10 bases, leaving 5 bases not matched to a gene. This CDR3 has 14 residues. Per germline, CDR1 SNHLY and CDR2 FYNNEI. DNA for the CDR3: TGTGCCAGCAGTGAGCTAGCGGGGGGCCTCGAGCAGTTCTTC. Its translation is CASSELAGGLEQFF.

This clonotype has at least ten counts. The CDR3 protein is CATSDPGQGDEKLFF. CDR3 nucleotide sequence: TGTGCCACCAGTGATCCGGGACAGGGAGATGAAAAACTGTTTTTT. The chain has TRBV24-1 and TRBJ1-4; 9 bases map to TRBD1. The CDR3 is made up of 15 amino acids. CDR1 and CDR2 (germline): KGHDR, SFDVKD. J lost 6 bases, V lost 3 bases, and 4 bases had no gene match.

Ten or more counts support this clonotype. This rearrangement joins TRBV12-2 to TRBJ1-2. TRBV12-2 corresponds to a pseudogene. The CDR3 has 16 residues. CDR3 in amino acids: CASRFHLVAGLVGYTF. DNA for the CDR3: TGTGCAAGTCGCTTCCACTTGGTAGCGGGATTAGTTGGCTACACCTTC.

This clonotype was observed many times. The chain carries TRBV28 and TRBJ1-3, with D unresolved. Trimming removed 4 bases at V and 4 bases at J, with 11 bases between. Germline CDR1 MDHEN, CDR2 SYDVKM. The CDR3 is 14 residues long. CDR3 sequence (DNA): TGTGCCAGCAGTTCCCCCCGCGGAGGAAACACCATATATTTT. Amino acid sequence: CASSSPRGGNTIYF.

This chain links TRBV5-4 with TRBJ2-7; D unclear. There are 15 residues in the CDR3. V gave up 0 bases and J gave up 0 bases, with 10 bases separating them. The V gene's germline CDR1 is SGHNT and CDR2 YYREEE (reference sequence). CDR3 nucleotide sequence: TGTGCCAGCAGCTTGGCCCAGGCCTTCTCCTACGAGCAGTACTTC. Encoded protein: CASSLAQAFSYEQYF.

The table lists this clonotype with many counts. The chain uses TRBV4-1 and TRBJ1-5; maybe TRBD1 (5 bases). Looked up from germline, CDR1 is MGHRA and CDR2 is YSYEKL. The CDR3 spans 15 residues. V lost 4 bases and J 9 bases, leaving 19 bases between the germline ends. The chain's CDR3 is CASSPRVDASGPQHF. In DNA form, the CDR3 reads TGCGCCAGCAGCCCCAGGGTGGACGCATCGGGGCCCCAGCATTTT.

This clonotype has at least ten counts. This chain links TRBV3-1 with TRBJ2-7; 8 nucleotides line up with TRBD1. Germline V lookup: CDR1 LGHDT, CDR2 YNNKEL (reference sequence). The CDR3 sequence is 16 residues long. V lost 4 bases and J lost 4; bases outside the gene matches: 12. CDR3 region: CASSRTGQGSGYEQYF. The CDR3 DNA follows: TGTGCCAGCAGCCGGACAGGGCAGGGTAGTGGTTACGAGCAGTACTTC.

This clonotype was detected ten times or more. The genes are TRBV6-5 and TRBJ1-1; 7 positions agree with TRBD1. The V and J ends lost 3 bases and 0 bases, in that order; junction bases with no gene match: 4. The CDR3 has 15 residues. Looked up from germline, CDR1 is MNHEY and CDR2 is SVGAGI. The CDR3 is CASSYGQVMNTEAFF. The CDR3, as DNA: TGTGCCAGCAGTTATGGACAGGTTATGAACACTGAAGCTTTCTTT.

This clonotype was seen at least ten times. The CDR3 DNA follows: TGTGCCAGCAGCCAATTAACAGGGCCTGAGGAAGAGACCCAGTACTTC. Amino acid sequence: CASSQLTGPEEETQYF. This chain connects TRBV3-1 to TRBJ2-5; maybe TRBD1 (6 bases). The CDR3 extends over 16 amino acids. V shed 2 bases and J shed 3 bases, with 16 bases lying between them. Germline V lookup: CDR1 LGHDT, CDR2 YNNKEL (reference sequence).

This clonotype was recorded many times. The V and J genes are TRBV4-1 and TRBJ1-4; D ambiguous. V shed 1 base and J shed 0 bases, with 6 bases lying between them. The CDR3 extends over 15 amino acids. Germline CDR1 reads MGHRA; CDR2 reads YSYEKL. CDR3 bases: TGCGCCAGCAGCCAAGGAAGATCAACTAATGAAAAACTGTTTTTT. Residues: CASSQGRSTNEKLFF.

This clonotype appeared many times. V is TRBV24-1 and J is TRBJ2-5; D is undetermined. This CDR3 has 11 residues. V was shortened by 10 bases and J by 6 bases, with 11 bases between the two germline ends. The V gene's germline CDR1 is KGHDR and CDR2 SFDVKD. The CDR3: CATQESKTQYF. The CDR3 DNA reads TGTGCCACGCAGGAGAGTAAGACCCAGTACTTC.

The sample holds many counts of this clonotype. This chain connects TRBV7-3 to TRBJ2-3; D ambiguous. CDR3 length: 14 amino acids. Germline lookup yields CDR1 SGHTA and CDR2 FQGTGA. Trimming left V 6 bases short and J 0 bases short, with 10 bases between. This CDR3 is CASSPTASTDTQYF. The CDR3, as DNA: TGTGCCAGCAGTCCCACAGCTAGCACAGATACGCAGTATTTT.

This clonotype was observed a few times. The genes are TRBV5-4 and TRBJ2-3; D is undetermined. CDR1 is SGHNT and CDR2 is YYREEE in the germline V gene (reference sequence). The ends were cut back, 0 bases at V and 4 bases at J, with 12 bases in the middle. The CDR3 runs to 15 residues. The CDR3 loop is CASSLALHSADTQYF. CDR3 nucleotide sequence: TGTGCCAGCAGCTTGGCCCTCCATTCCGCAGATACGCAGTATTTT.

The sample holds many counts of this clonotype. The CDR3 DNA reads TGCAGCCCACGACGGGGTCCGTACAATGAGCAGTTCTTC. Translation gives CSPRRGPYNEQFF. The V call is TRBV29-1, the J call TRBJ2-1, with D possibly being TRBD2 (5 bases). V was pared by 8 bases and J by 4 bases, with 15 bases between. Germline lookup yields CDR1 SQVTM and CDR2 ANQGSEA. The CDR3 totals 13 residues.

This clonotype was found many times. CDR3 region: CASSKEAGRAVETQYF. The DNA for the CDR3 is TGTGCCAGCAGCAAAGAAGCGGGTAGAGCTGTAGAGACCCAGTACTTC. This chain connects TRBV21-1 to TRBJ2-5; the D call in the table, TRBD2, was not verified against the DNA. TRBV21-1 constitutes a pseudogene. CDR3 length: 16 amino acids.

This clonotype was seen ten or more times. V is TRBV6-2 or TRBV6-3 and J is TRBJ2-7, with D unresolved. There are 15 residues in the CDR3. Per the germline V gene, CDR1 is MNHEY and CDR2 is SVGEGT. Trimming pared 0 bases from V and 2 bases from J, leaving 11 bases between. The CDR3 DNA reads TGTGCCAGCAGTTACTCTCCGGAGCAGCCCTACGAGCAGTACTTC. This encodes CASSYSPEQPYEQYF.

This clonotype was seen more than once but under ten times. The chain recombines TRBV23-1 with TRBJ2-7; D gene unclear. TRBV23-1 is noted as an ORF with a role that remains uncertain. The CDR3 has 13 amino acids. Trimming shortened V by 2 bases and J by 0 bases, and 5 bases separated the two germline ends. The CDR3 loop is CASSQMYSYEQYV. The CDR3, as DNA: TGCGCCAGCAGTCAAATGTACTCCTACGAGCAGTACGTC.